The sequence of this TCR beta chain was determined in a study of cytomegalovirus exposure and HLA in healthy donors. The study's findings and limits: Specificity for CMV antigens was confirmed in vitro for a few of the CMV-associated chains. A classifier reportedly called cytomegalovirus status with high sensitivity and specificity. Cytomegalovirus-associated status was assigned to 164 TCR beta chains. According to a subsequent analysis, TCR clusters identified in the first cohort showed a tendency to co-occur across the roughly 120 validation repertoires.

The data were produced by immunoSEQ multiplex PCR, yet TCRdb's version contains in-frame clones alone and is incomplete. In the table there are under 200,000 clones, 91% of which are singletons. The CDR3 is 13 amino acids. J lost 5 bases, V lost 6 bases, and 6 bases had no gene match. The V gene's germline CDR1 is MGHDK and CDR2 SYGVNS. Regarding this clone: Its antigen is currently unknown.

The V call is TRBV25-1, the J call TRBJ2-5; 7 bases map to TRBD1. Sequencing used PBMCs. This clonotype was obtained from a young woman in good health and CMV-seropositive. CDR3: CASSPDRDETQYF. The DNA of the CDR3 is TGTGCCAGCAGCCCTGACAGGGATGAGACCCAGTACTTC.